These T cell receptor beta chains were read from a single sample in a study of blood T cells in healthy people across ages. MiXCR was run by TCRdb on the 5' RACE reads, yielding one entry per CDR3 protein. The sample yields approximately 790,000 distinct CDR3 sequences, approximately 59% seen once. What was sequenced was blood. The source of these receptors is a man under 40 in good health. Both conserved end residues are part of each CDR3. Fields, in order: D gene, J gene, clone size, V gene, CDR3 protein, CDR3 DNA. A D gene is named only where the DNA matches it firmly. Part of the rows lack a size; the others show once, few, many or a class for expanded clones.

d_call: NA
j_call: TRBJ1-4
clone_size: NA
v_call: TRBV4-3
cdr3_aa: CASSQDWGEGTNEKLFF
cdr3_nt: TGCGCCAGCAGCCAAGATTGGGGGGAAGGGACGAATGAAAAACTGTTTTTT

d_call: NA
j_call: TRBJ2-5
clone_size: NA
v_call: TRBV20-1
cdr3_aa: CSADVGALGEQYF
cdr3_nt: TGCAGTGCCGATGTGGGGGCCCTGGGGGAGCAGTACTTC

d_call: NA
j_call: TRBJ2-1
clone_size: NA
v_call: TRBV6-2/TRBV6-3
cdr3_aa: CASSPPAGQSYNEQFF
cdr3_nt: TGTGCCAGCAGTCCCCCGGCGGGACAGAGTTACAATGAGCAGTTCTTC

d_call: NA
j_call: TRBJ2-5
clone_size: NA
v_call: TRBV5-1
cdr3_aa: CASSRGTAVETQYF
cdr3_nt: TGCGCCAGCAGCCGGGGGACAGCGGTCGAGACCCAGTACTTC

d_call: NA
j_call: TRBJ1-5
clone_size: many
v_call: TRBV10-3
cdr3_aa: CAIGKNNQPQHF
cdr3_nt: TGTGCCATCGGAAAGAACAATCAGCCCCAGCATTTT

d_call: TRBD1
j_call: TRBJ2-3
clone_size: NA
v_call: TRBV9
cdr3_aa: CASSVMRGQGTDTQYF
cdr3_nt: TGTGCCAGCAGCGTAATGAGGGGGCAGGGCACAGATACGCAGTATTTT

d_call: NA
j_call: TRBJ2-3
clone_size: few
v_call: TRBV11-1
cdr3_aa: CASSLRLRSTDTQYF
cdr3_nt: TGTGCCAGCAGCTTGAGACTCCGTAGCACAGATACGCAGTATTTT

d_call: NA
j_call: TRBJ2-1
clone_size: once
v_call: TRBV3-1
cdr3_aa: CASSQDKGIHCNEQFF
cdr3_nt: TGTGCCAGCAGCCAAGATAAGGGGATTCACTGCAATGAGCAGTTCTTC

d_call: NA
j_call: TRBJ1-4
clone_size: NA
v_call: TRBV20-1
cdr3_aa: CSAPDRRANEKLFF
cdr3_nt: TGCAGTGCTCCGGACAGACGGGCCAATGAAAAACTGTTTTTT

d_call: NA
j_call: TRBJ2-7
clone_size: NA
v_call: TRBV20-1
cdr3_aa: CSARDGGGSSYEQYF
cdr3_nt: TGCAGTGCTAGAGATGGCGGAGGGAGCTCCTACGAGCAGTACTTC

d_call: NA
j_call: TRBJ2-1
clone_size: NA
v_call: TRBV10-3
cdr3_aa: CAISDSHRADEQFF
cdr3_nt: TGTGCCATCAGTGATTCACATCGAGCCGATGAGCAGTTCTTC

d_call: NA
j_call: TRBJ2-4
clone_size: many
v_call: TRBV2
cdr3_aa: CASSRGNKNIQYF
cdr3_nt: TGTGCCAGCAGTCGGGGGAACAAAAACATTCAGTACTTC

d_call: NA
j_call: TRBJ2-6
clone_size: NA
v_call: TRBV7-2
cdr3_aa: CASSLVGGVGANVLTF
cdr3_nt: TGTGCCAGCAGCTTAGTGGGGGGTGTGGGGGCCAACGTCCTGACTTTC

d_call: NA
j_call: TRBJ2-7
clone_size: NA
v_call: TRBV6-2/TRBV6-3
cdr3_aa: CASSFQGEVYNEQYF
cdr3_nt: TGTGCCAGCAGCTTCCAGGGGGAGGTCTACAATGAGCAGTACTTC

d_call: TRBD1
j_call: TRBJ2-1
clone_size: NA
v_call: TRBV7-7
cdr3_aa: CASSAGGIYNEQFF
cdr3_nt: TGTGCTAGCAGCGCAGGGGGTATCTACAATGAGCAGTTCTTC

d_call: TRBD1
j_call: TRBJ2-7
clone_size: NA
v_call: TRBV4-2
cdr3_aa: CASSQEDRRFYEQYF
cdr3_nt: TGTGCCAGCAGCCAAGAGGACAGGCGCTTCTACGAGCAGTACTTC